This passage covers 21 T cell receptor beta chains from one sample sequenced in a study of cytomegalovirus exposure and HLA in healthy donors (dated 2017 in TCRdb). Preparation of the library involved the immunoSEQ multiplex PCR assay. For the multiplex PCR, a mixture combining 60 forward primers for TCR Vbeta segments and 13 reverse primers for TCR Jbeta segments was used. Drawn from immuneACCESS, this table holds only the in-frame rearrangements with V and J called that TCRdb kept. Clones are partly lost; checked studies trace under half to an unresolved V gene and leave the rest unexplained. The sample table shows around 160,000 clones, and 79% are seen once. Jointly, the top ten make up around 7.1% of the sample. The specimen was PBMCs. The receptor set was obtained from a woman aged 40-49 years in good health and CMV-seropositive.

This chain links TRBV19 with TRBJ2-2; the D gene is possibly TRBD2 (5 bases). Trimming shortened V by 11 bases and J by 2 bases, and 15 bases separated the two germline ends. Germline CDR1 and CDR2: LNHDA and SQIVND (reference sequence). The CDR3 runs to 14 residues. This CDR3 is CASHGVENTGELFF. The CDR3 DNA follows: TGTGCCTCCCACGGGGTCGAAAACACCGGGGAGCTGTTTTTT.

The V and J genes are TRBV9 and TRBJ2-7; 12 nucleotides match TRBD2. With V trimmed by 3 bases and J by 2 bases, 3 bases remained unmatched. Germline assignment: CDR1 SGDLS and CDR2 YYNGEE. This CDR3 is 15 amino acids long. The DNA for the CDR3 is TGTGCCAGCAGCGAGACTAGCGGGGGACCCTACGAGCAGTACTTC. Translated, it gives CASSETSGGPYEQYF.

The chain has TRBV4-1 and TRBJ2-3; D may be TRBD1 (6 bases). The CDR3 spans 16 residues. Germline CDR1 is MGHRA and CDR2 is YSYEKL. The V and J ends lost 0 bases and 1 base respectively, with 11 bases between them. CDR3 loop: CASSQDRGWGTDTQYF. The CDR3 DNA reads TGCGCCAGCAGCCAAGATAGGGGGTGGGGCACAGATACGCAGTATTTT.

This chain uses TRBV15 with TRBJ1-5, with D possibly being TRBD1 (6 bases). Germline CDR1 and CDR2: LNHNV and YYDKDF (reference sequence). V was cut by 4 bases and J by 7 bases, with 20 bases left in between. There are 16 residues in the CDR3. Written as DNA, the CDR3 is TGTGCCACCAGCACCCGGGACAAGGGGACAAGCCAGCCCCAGCATTTT. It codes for CATSTRDKGTSQPQHF.

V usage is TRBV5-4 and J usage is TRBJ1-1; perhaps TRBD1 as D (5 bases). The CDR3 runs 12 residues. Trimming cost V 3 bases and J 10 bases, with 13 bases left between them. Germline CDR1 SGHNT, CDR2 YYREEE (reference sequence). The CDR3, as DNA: TGTGCCAGCAGCTCCCAGGGCCTCGTAGCTTTCTTT. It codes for CASSSQGLVAFF. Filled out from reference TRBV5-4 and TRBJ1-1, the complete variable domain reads ETGVTQSPTHLIKTRGQQVTLRCSSQSGHNTVSWYQQALGQGPQFIFQYYREEENGRGNFPPRFSGLQFPNYSSELNVNALELDDSALYLCASSSQGLVAFFGQGTRLTVV.

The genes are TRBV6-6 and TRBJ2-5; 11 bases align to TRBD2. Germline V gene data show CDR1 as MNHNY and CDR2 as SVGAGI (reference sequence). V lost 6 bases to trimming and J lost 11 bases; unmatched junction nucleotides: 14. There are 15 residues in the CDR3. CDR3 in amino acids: CASSRTTSGGEEQYF. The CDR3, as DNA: TGTGCCAGCAGCCGTACTACTAGCGGGGGTGAGGAGCAGTACTTC.

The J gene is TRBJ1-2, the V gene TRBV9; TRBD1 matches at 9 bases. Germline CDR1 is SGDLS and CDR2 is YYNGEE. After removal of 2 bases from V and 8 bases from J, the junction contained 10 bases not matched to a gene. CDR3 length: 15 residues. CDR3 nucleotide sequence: TGTGCCAGCAGCGTTGACCTACTTGGACAGGGGGGCTACACCTTC. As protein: CASSVDLLGQGGYTF.

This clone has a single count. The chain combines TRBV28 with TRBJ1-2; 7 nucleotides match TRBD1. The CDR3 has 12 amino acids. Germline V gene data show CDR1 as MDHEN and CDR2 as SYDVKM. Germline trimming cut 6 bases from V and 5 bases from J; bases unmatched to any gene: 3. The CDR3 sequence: CASSPGQYGYTF. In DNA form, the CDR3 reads TGTGCCAGCAGCCCGGGACAGTATGGCTACACCTTC.

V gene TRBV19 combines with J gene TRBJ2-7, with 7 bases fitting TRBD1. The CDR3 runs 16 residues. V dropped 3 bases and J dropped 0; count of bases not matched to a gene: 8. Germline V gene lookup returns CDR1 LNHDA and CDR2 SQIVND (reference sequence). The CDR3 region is CASSILRGQNSYEQYF. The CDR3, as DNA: TGTGCCAGTAGTATTTTAAGGGGGCAGAACTCCTACGAGCAGTACTTC.

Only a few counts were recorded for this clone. CDR3 DNA: TGCGCCAGCAGCCGGGGGGAGGTGAACACTGAAGCTTTCTTT. Its protein product is CASSRGEVNTEAFF. The J gene is TRBJ1-1, the V gene TRBV5-1, with D maybe TRBD1 (5 bases). The CDR3 sequence is 14 residues long. V lost 4 bases, J lost 0 bases, and 10 bases lay in between. The germline V gene encodes CDR1 SGHRS and CDR2 YFSETQ.

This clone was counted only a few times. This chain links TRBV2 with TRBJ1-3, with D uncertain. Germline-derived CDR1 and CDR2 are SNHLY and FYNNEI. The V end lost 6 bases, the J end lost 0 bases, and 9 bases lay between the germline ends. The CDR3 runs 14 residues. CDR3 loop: CASSPGYSGNTIYF. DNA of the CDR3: TGTGCCAGCAGCCCGGGGTACTCTGGAAACACCATATATTTT. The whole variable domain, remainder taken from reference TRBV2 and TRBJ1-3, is EPEVTQTPSHQVTQMGQEVILRCVPISNHLYFYWYRQILGQKVEFLVSFYNNEISEKSEIFDDQFSVERPDGSNFTLKIRSTKLEDSAMYFCASSPGYSGNTIYFGEGSWLTVV.

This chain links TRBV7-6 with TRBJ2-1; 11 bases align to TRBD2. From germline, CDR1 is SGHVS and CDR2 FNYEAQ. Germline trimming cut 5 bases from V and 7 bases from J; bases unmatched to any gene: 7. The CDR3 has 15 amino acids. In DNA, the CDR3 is TGTGCCAGCAGCGGCGGTAGCGGGGGGGTAAATGAGCAGTTCTTC. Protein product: CASSGGSGGVNEQFF.

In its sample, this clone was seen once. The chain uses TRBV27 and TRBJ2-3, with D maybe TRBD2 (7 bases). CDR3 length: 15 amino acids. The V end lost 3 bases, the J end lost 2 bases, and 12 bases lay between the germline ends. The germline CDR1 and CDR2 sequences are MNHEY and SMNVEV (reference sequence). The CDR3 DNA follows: TGTGCCAGCAGTTTCCGGGGGGCGGACACAGATACGCAGTATTTT. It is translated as CASSFRGADTDTQYF.

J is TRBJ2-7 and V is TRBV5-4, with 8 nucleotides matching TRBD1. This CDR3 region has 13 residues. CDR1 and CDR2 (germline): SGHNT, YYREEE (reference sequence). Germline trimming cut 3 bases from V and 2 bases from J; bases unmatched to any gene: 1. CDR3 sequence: CASSWTGTYEQYF. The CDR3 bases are TGTGCCAGCAGCTGGACAGGGACCTACGAGCAGTACTTC.

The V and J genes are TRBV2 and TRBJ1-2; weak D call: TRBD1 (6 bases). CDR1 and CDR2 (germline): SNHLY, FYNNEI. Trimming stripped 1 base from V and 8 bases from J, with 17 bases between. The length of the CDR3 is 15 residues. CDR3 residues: CASSEGAGAGDGYTF. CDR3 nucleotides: TGTGCCAGCAGTGAAGGGGCGGGGGCAGGGGACGGCTACACCTTC.

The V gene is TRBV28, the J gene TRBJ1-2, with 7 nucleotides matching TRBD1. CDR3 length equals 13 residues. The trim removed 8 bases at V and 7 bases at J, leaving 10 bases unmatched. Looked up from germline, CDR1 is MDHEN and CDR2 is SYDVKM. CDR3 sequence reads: CASLTGTAFGYTF. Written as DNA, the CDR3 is TGTGCCAGCTTGACCGGGACAGCGTTTGGCTACACCTTC.

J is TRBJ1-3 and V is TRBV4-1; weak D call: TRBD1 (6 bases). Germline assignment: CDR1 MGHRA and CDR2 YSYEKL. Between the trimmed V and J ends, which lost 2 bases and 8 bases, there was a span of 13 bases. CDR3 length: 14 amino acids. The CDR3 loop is CASSQTGTLDTIYF. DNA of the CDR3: TGCGCCAGCAGCCAAACCGGGACATTAGACACCATATATTTT.

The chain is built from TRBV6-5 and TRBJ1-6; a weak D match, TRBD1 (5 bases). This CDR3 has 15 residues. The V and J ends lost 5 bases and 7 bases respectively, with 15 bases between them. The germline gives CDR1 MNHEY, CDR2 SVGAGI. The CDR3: CASSLAGRINSPLHF. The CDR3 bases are TGTGCCAGCAGTCTAGCGGGACGGATAAATTCACCCCTCCACTTT.

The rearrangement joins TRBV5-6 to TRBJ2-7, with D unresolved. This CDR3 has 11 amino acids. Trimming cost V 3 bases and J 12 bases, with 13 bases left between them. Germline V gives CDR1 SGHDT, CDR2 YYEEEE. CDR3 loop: CASSSGLLVYF. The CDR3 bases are TGTGCCAGCAGCTCGGGTCTCTTGGTGTACTTC.

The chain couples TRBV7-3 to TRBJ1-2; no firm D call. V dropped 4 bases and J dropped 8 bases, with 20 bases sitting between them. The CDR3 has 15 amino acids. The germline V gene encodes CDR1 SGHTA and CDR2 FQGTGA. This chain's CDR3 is CASSSGRALTGGYTF. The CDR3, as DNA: TGTGCCAGCAGCTCAGGACGGGCACTAACGGGGGGCTACACCTTC.

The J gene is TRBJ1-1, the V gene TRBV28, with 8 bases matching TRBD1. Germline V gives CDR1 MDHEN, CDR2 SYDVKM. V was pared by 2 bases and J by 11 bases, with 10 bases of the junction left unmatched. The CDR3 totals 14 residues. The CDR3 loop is CASSLRGTGGTAFF. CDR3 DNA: TGTGCCAGCAGTTTACGAGGGACAGGAGGTACGGCTTTCTTT.